This entry lists 15 T cell receptor beta chains sequenced from one sample in a study of blood T cell repertoires in COVID-19. Sequenced by immunoSEQ multiplex PCR; TCRdb stores in-frame clones only, minus some. This sample yields approximately 98,000 clones, of which approximately 82% are seen a single time; 3.5% to 5% belongs to the top ten. Sequencing input: peripheral blood. The receptor source for this set is a man aged 60 to 69 with acute or convalescent COVID-19.

The chain couples TRBV5-1 to TRBJ1-3, with 10 nucleotides matching TRBD1. Germline lookup yields CDR1 SGHRS and CDR2 YFSETQ. This CDR3 contains 16 residues. J lost 0 bases, V lost 3 bases, and 3 bases had no gene match. This chain's CDR3 is CASSWGQGSSGNTIYF. The CDR3, as DNA: TGCGCCAGCAGCTGGGGACAGGGGAGCTCTGGAAACACCATATATTTT.

The chain uses TRBV7-9 and TRBJ2-6, with D possibly TRBD2 on 6 matching bases. Trimming stripped 5 bases from V and 1 base from J, with 9 bases between. The CDR3 consists of 15 residues. Germline V gene lookup returns CDR1 SEHNR and CDR2 FQNEAQ (reference sequence). The chain's CDR3 is CASSRSGSGANVLTF. CDR3 in DNA: TGTGCCAGCAGCCGAAGCGGGTCTGGGGCCAACGTCCTGACTTTC.

V usage is TRBV2 and J usage is TRBJ1-1, with D hard to call. The germline V and J ends were trimmed by 4 bases and 0 bases, with 6 bases remaining between them. This CDR3 has 13 residues. Per germline, CDR1 SNHLY and CDR2 FYNNEI. CDR3 nucleotide sequence: TGTGCCAGCAGTGCGGAGGTGAACACTGAAGCTTTCTTT. Translating gives CASSAEVNTEAFF.

This clone appeared many times. The chain recombines TRBV7-2 with TRBJ1-1; maybe TRBD1 (6 bases). Trimming took 6 bases from V and 9 from J, leaving 14 bases between them. The CDR3 is 12 residues long. Per the germline V gene, CDR1 is SGHTA and CDR2 is FQGNSA. The DNA for the CDR3 is TGTGCCAGCAGTCTAGGGGGTCATAAAGCTTTCTTT. It yields the protein CASSLGGHKAFF.

This rearrangement joins TRBV13 to TRBJ2-1; TRBD2 is a possible D gene (5 bases). In germline, CDR1 is PRHDT, CDR2 FYEKMQ (reference sequence). Trimming shortened V by 5 bases and J by 4 bases, and 15 bases separated the two germline ends. The CDR3 has 15 amino acids. The CDR3 coding sequence is TGTGCCAGCAGCGCCCGACGGGGAATTTACAATGAGCAGTTCTTC. Protein sequence: CASSARRGIYNEQFF.

This chain connects TRBV7-6 to TRBJ2-3; 7 bases align to TRBD1. CDR3 length: 15 residues. Germline CDR1 is SGHVS and CDR2 is FNYEAQ. Trimming removed 1 base from V and 3 bases from J; junction bases left unmatched: 4. In DNA form, the CDR3 reads TGTGCCAGCAGCTTAGGAGGGGGCCGGACAGATACGCAGTATTTT. Encoded protein: CASSLGGGRTDTQYF.

The chain carries TRBV12-3 or TRBV12-4 and TRBJ1-5; D is unclear. Trimming shortened V by 5 bases and J by 2 bases, and 7 bases separated the two germline ends. The CDR3 length is 13 residues. Written as DNA, the CDR3 is TGTGCCAGCAGTCCTAACGGCAATCAGCCCCAGCATTTT. Amino acid sequence: CASSPNGNQPQHF.

The V call is TRBV6-5, the J call TRBJ2-1; D possibly corresponds to TRBD1 (5 bases). This CDR3 is 12 amino acids long. Per germline, CDR1 MNHEY and CDR2 SVGAGI. V lost 6 bases to trimming and J lost 10 bases, with 13 bases between them. The CDR3 DNA reads as TGTGCCAGCAGACACTCGCCAGGGGAGCAGTTCTTC. Its protein is CASRHSPGEQFF.

The V call is TRBV7-6, the J call TRBJ2-5; 14 bases fit TRBD2. Germline V gives CDR1 SGHVS, CDR2 FNYEAQ. Trimming at V came to 4 bases and at J to 5 bases, leaving 6 bases not matched to a gene. This CDR3 contains 16 residues. This CDR3 reads CASSSRLAGGLETQYF. CDR3 coding DNA: TGTGCCAGCAGCTCCCGACTAGCGGGGGGGTTGGAGACCCAGTACTTC.

This clone has only a few counts. V is TRBV3-1 (or the pseudogene TRBV3-2) and J is TRBJ1-3; the D gene is possibly TRBD1 (5 bases). The CDR3 is made up of 15 amino acids. V lost 7 bases to trimming and J lost 0 bases, with 13 bases between them. Germline CDR1 is LGHDT and CDR2 is YNNKEL (reference sequence). CDR3 protein: CASTLTANSGNTIYF. The DNA for the CDR3 is TGTGCCAGCACTCTGACAGCCAACTCTGGAAACACCATATATTTT.

This clone has only a few counts. This rearrangement joins TRBV6-5 to TRBJ1-5; TRBD1 matches at 7 bases. Germline V CDR1 and CDR2: MNHEY, SVGAGI. V trimming: 5 bases; J trimming: 7 bases; junction bases outside the gene matches: 11. The CDR3 is 15 residues long. The CDR3 region is CASSTGTVTIQPQHF. The CDR3 DNA sequence: TGTGCCAGCAGTACCGGGACAGTAACTATCCAGCCCCAGCATTTT.

The chain has TRBV9 and TRBJ2-1, with 7 bases lining up with TRBD2. Germline assignment: CDR1 SGDLS and CDR2 YYNGEE. V trimming: 2 bases; J trimming: 6 bases; junction bases outside the gene matches: 8. The length of the CDR3 is 15 residues. In DNA, the CDR3 is TGTGCCAGCAGCGTGGGGACTATAATTGGCAATGAGCAGTTCTTC. The encoded protein is CASSVGTIIGNEQFF.

V and J are TRBV28 and TRBJ1-5; a weak D match, TRBD1 (5 bases). CDR3 length: 15 amino acids. V was pared by 3 bases and J by 6 bases, with 15 bases between. The V gene's germline CDR1 is MDHEN and CDR2 SYDVKM. CDR3 sequence: CASSFSQGSIQPQHF. Here the CDR3 DNA reads TGTGCCAGCAGTTTCAGTCAGGGATCAATTCAGCCCCAGCATTTT. Drawing the rest from reference TRBV28 and TRBJ1-5, the complete variable domain is DVKVTQSSRYLVKRTGEKVFLECVQDMDHENMFWYRQDPGLGLRLIYFSYDVKMKEKGDIPEGYSVSREKKERFSLILESASTNQTSMYLCASSFSQGSIQPQHFGDGTRLSIL.

The chain has TRBV12-3 or TRBV12-4 and TRBJ2-5, with D possibly TRBD1 on 8 matching bases. The CDR3 loop spans 13 amino acids. The V end was cut by 5 bases, the J end by 3 bases, with 10 bases between. CDR3 residues: CASSTGGEETQYF. The CDR3 coding sequence is TGTGCCAGCAGTACAGGGGGGGAAGAGACCCAGTACTTC.

The chain combines TRBV19 with TRBJ1-4; a possible D gene is TRBD1 (5 bases). Trimming pared 4 bases from V and 7 bases from J, leaving 16 bases between. The germline V gene has CDR1 LNHDA and CDR2 SQIVND (reference sequence). This CDR3 contains 15 residues. As DNA, the CDR3 is TGTGCCAGTAGTACGGGGGGTTTGAACGCTGAAAAACTGTTTTTT. It codes for CASSTGGLNAEKLFF.